The T cell receptor (beta chain) under discussion was sequenced for a study of blood T cell repertoires in COVID-19 (dated by TCRdb to 2020 to 2022). For the study in its entirety: Samples from collaborators originated in the United States, Italy and Spain and spanned both the acute and convalescent phases of COVID-19. The repertoires were made available in a free public database intended to serve as a resource for research on the immune response to SARS-CoV-2. A de-identified subject ID, COVID-19 status, age in years and sex were almost always included in the sample metadata. Where available, HLA class I and class II types were obtained from metadata supplied by the sample provider rather than from assay-based typing. Subjects who had been exposed to COVID-19, were actively infected with it, or had recovered from it provided the deeply sampled blood TCRbeta repertoires that made up the dataset. Samples came from the ongoing ImmuneRACE study (first 160 participants) plus 1,254 subjects from 6 global collaborators. The prospective study material was composed of cDNA or gDNA derived from T cells, B-cell-depleted T cells, or PBMCs. Paper-wide results and their limitations: How much clinical and demographic metadata was included differed by source and by participant, and the metadata was provided uncurated.

In regard to this clone: Its antigen remains unidentified. Base qualities are not provided; no much larger clone lies one nucleotide away.

The immunoSEQ Assay, a bias-controlled multiplex PCR, was used to amplify TCRbeta CDR3 regions from genomic DNA. Under the source paper's analysis protocol: Nucleated cell counts per sample were estimated from amplification of reference gene primers within the assay. Sequence reads were collapsed and filtered to measure the absolute abundance of every unique TCRbeta CDR3 rearrangement. Productive Simpson clonality was computed per sample as the square root of Simpson's diversity index over productive rearrangements. The clones in this table, taken by TCRdb from immuneACCESS, are in-frame only. Not every clone is retained; where verified, under half of the shortfall comes from an unresolved V gene, and the cause of the rest is unknown. V, J and clone size are taken as reported in that table, and D and trimming were inferred from the DNA itself. This sample lists about 250,000 clones; over 90% were detected once. 0.83% of the sample belongs to the ten largest clones.

The CDR3 holds 15 amino acids from the cysteine to the phenylalanine. Just the 45-base CDR3 DNA is kept, in frame starting at base 1. Taken from the germline V gene, the CDR1 and CDR2 loops are SGDLS and YYNGEE. After removal of 3 bases from V and 9 bases from J, the junction retains 8 bases not matched to a gene. One collaborating source in Seattle enrolled patients while the patients were actively infected and followed the patients over time throughout the course of disease. Each collaborating institution followed its own protocols to collect whole blood in K2EDTA tubes. Collaborator samples were shipped for TCRbeta analysis as frozen whole blood, isolated PBMCs, or DNA extracted from either sample type.

This TCR came from a man aged 30 to 39 with COVID-19, enrolled during active disease. The V gene is TRBV9 and the J gene is TRBJ2-5, with 13 bases aligning to TRBD2. The sample taken for sequencing was peripheral blood. The nucleotide sequence is TGTGCCAGCAGCGAGGGGACTAGCGGGGCAGGGGCCCAGTACTTC. The resulting protein is CASSEGTSGAGAQYF.